This TCR beta chain came from a study of blood T cell repertoires in COVID-19. Study summary: Sites across the United States, Italy and Spain contributed samples from acute and convalescent COVID-19.

V was shortened by 4 bases and J by 2 bases, with 14 bases between the two germline ends. Germline assignment: CDR1 SGDLS and CDR2 YYNGEE. The CDR3 is 15 residues long. Sequencing used immunoSEQ multiplex PCR; TCRdb keeps in-frame clones, though not all of them. The table records 300,000 or so clones, over 75% of them present only once. This clonotype was obtained from a woman aged 45-65 years who had recovered from COVID-19. The sequencing input was peripheral blood. The chain is built from TRBV9 and TRBJ2-3; the D gene is possibly TRBD2 (6 bases). The CDR3 region is CASSPTSSFTDTQYF. The CDR3 nucleotides are TGTGCCAGCAGCCCGACTAGTAGTTTCACAGATACGCAGTATTTT.